This TCR beta chain was sequenced for a study of identical twins' blood T cells. TCRdb re-called the 5' RACE reads with MiXCR, one entry per CDR3 protein. The sample yields roughly 380,000 distinct CDR3 sequences, approximately 30% seen once. This CDR3 is built from 14 residues. Per the germline V gene, CDR1 is SGHVS and CDR2 is FQNEAQ. The ends were cut back, 4 bases at V and 6 bases at J, with 13 bases in the middle. Sequences were obtained from PBMCs. The sequence was collected from a woman aged 18 to 50 in good health. This chain links TRBV7-8 with TRBJ1-5; D not certain. CDR3 sequence (DNA): TGTGCCAGCAGCTCCGTGGTCAATGGTCAGCCCCAGCATTTT. It encodes CASSSVVNGQPQHF.